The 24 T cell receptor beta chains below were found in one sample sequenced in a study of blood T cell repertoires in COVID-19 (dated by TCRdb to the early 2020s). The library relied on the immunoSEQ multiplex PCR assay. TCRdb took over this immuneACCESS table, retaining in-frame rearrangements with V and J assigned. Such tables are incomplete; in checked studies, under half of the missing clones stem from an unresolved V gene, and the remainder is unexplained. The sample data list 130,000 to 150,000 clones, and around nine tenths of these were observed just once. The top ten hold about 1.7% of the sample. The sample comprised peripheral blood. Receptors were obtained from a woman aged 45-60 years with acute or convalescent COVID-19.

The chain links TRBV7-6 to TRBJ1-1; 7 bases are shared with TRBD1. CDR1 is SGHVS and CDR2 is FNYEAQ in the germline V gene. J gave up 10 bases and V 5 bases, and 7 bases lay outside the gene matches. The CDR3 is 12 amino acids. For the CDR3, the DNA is TGTGCCAGCAGCCTAACAGGGGTGGCAGCTTTCTTT. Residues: CASSLTGVAAFF.

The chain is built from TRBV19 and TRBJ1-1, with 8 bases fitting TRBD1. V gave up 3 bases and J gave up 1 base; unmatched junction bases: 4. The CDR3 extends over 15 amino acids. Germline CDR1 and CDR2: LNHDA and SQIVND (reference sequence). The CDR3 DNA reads TGTGCCAGTAGTATCCTACAGGGGGGGAACACTGAAGCTTTCTTT. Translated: CASSILQGGNTEAFF. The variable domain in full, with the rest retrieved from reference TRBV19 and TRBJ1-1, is DGGITQSPKYLFRKEGQNVTLSCEQNLNHDAMYWYRQDPGQGLRLIYYSQIVNDFQKGDIAEGYSVSREKKESFPLTVTSAQKNPTAFYLCASSILQGGNTEAFFGQGTRLTVV.

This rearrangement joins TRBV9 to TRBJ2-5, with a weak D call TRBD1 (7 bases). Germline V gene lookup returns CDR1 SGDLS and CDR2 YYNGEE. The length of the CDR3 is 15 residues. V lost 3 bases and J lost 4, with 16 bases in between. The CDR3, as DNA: TGTGCCAGCAGCGCCACCCCGCAGGGGGGAGAGACCCAGTACTTC. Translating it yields CASSATPQGGETQYF.

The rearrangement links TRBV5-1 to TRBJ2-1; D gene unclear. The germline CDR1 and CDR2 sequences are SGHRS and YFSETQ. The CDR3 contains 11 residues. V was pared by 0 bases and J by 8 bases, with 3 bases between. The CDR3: CASSLAYEQFF. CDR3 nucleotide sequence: TGCGCCAGCAGCTTGGCTTATGAGCAGTTCTTC.

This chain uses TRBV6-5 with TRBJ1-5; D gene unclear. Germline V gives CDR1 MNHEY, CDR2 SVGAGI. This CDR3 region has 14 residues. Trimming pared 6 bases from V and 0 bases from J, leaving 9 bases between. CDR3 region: CASSPVDSNQPQHF. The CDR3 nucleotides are TGTGCCAGCAGCCCCGTAGATAGCAATCAGCCCCAGCATTTT.

The DNA for the CDR3 is TGCGCCAGCAGCAGCCCGGGACAGCGCACAGATACGCAGTATTTT. This encodes CASSSPGQRTDTQYF. This chain connects TRBV5-1 to TRBJ2-3; TRBD1 agrees at 7 bases. CDR3 length equals 15 residues. Losses at the gene ends were 4 bases for V and 1 base for J; bases not matched to a gene: 6. Germline V lookup: CDR1 SGHRS, CDR2 YFSETQ.

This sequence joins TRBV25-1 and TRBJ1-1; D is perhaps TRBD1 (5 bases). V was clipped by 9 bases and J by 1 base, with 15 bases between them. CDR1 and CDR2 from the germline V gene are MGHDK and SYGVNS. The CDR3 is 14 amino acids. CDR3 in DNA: TGTGCCAGAGGAACTGACAGCCCGAACACTGAAGCTTTCTTT. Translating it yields CARGTDSPNTEAFF.

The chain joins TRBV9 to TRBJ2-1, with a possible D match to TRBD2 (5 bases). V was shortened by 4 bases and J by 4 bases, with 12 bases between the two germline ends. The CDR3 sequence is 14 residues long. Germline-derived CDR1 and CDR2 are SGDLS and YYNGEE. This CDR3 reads CASSYGLDYNEQFF. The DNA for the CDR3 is TGTGCCAGCAGCTACGGACTGGATTACAATGAGCAGTTCTTC.

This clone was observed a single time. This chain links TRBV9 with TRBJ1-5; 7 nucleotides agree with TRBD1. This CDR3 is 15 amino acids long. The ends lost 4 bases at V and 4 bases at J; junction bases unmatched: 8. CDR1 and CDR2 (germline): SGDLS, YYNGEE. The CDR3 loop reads CASSSTGTDNQPQHF. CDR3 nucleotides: TGTGCCAGCAGCTCGACCGGGACAGATAATCAGCCCCAGCATTTT. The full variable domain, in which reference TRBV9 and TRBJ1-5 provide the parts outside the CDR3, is DSGVTQTPKHLITATGQRVTLRCSPRSGDLSVYWYQQSLDQGLQFLIQYYNGEERAKGNILERFSAQQFPDLHSELNLSSLELGDSALYFCASSSTGTDNQPQHFGDGTRLSIL.

The CDR3 loop reads CASNQGSSYEQYF. Written as DNA, the CDR3 is TGCGCCAGCAATCAGGGGAGCTCCTACGAGCAGTACTTC. The chain employs TRBV10-2 and TRBJ2-7; perhaps TRBD1 as D (6 bases). CDR1 is WSHSY and CDR2 is SAAADI in the germline V gene. This CDR3 spans 13 amino acids. V was trimmed by 7 bases and J by 0 bases, leaving 10 bases between them.

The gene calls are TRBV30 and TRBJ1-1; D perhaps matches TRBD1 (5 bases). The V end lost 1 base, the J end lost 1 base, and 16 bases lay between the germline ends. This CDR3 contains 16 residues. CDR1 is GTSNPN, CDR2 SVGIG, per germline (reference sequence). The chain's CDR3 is CAWSGASGVRNTEAFF. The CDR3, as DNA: TGTGCCTGGAGTGGGGCCTCGGGGGTCCGGAACACTGAAGCTTTCTTT.

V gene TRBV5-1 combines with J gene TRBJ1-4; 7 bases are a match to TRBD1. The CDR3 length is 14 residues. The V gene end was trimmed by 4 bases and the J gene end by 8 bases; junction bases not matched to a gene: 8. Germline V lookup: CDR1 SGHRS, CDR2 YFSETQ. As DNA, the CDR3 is TGCGCCAGCAGCCCACAGGGGCCAAAGGAAAAACTGTTTTTT. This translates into CASSPQGPKEKLFF.

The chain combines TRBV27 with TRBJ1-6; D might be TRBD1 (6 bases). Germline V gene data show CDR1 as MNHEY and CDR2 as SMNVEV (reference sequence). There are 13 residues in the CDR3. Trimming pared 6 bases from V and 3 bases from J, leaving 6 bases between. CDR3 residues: CASRQGYNSPLHF. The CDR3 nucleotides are TGTGCCAGCAGACAGGGCTATAATTCACCCCTCCACTTT.

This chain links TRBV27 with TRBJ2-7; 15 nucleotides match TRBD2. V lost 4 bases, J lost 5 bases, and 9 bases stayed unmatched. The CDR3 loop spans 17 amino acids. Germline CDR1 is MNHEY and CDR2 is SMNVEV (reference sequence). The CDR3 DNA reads TGTGCCAGCAGTTCCCCGGGACTAGCGGGAGGACCTAACGAGCAGTACTTC. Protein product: CASSSPGLAGGPNEQYF.

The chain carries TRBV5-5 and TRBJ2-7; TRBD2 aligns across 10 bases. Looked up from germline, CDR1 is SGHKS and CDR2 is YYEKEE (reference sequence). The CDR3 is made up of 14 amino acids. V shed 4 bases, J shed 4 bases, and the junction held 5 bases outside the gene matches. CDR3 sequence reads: CASSDLAGAYEQYF. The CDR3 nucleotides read TGTGCCAGCAGCGATCTAGCGGGGGCGTACGAGCAGTACTTC.

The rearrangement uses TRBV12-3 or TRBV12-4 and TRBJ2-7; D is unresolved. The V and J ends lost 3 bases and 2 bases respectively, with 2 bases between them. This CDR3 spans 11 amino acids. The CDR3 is CASSFAYEQYF. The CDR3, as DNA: TGTGCCAGCAGTTTCGCCTACGAGCAGTACTTC.

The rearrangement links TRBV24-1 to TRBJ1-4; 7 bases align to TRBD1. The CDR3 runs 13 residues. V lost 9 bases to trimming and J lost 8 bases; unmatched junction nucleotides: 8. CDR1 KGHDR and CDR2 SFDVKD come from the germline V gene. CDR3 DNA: TGTGCCACCGCTAAGGGGGCAGACGAAAAACTGTTTTTT. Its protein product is CATAKGADEKLFF.

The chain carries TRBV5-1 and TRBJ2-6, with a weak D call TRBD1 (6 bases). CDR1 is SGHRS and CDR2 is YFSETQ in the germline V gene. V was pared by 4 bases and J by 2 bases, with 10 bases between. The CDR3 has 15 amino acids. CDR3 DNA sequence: TGCGCCAGCAGCCTAGGACAGCCTGGGGCCAACGTCCTGACTTTC. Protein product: CASSLGQPGANVLTF.

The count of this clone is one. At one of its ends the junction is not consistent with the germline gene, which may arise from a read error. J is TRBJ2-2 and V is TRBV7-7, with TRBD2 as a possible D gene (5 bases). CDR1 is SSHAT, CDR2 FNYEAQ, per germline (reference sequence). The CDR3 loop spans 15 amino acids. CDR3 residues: CASSSGLVTGGELFF. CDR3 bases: TGTGCTAGCAGCTCCGGACTCGTCACGGGCGGGGAGCTGTTTTTT.

The CDR3 loop reads CASSSSKLAGGPYEQFF. CDR3 bases: TGTGCCAGCAGTTCCTCGAAACTAGCGGGGGGGCCTTATGAGCAGTTCTTC. The J gene is TRBJ2-1, the V gene TRBV27; 13 bases align to TRBD2. CDR1 and CDR2 from the germline V gene are MNHEY and SMNVEV (reference sequence). This CDR3 region has 17 residues. Trimming took 4 bases from V and 8 from J; bases not matched to a gene: 11.

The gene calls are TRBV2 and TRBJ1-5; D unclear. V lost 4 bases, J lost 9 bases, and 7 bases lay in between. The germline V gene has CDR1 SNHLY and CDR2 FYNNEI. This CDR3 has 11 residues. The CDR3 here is CASSASLPQHF. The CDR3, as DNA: TGTGCCAGCAGTGCGTCTTTGCCCCAGCATTTT. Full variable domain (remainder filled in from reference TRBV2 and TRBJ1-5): EPEVTQTPSHQVTQMGQEVILRCVPISNHLYFYWYRQILGQKVEFLVSFYNNEISEKSEIFDDQFSVERPDGSNFTLKIRSTKLEDSAMYFCASSASLPQHFGDGTRLSIL.

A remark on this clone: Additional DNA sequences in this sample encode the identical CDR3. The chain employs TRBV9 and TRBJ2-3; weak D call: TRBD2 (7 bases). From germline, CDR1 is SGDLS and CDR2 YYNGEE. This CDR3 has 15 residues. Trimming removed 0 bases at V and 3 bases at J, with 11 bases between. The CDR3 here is CASSVEGGGTDTQYF. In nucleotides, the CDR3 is TGTGCCAGCAGCGTAGAGGGGGGAGGGACAGATACGCAGTATTTT. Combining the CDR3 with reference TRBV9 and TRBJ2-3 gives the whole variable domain DSGVTQTPKHLITATGQRVTLRCSPRSGDLSVYWYQQSLDQGLQFLIQYYNGEERAKGNILERFSAQQFPDLHSELNLSSLELGDSALYFCASSVEGGGTDTQYFGPGTRLTVL.

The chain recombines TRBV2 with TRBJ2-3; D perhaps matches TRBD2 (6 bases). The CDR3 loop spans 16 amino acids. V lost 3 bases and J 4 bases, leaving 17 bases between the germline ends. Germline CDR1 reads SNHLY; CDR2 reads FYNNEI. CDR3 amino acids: CASSDEVADLADTQYF. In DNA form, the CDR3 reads TGTGCCAGCAGTGATGAGGTAGCGGACTTGGCAGATACGCAGTATTTT. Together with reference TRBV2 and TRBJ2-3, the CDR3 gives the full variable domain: EPEVTQTPSHQVTQMGQEVILRCVPISNHLYFYWYRQILGQKVEFLVSFYNNEISEKSEIFDDQFSVERPDGSNFTLKIRSTKLEDSAMYFCASSDEVADLADTQYFGPGTRLTVL.

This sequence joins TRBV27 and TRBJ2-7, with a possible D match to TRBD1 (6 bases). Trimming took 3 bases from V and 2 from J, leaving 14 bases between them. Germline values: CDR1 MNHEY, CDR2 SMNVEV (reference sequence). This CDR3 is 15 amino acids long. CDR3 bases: TGTGCCAGCAGTTTGGCCCCACAGGGACCCTACGAGCAGTACTTC. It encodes CASSLAPQGPYEQYF.